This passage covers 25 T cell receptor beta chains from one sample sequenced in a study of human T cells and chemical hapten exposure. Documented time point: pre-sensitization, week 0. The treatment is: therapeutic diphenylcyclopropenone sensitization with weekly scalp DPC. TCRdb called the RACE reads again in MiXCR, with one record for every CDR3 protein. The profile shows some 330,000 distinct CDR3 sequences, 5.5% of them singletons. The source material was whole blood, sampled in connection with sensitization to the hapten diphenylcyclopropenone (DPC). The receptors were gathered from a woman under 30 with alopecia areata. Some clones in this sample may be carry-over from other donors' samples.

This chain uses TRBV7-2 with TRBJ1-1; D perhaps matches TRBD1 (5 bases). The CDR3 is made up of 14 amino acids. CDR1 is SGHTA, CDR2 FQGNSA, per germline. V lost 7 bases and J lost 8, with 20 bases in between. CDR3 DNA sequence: TGTGCCAGCAACTTTCCGCAAGAGGGGTTCGAAGCTTTCTTT. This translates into CASNFPQEGFEAFF.

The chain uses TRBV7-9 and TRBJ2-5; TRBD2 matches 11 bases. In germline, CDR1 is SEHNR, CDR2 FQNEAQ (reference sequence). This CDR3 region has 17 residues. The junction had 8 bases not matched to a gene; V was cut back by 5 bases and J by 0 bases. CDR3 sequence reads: CASSPVGLAVYQETQYF. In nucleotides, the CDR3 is TGTGCCAGCAGCCCCGTGGGACTAGCGGTTTACCAAGAGACCCAGTACTTC.

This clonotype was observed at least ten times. Here the CDR3 reads CATYHEEYEQYF. The DNA for the CDR3 is TGTGCCACCTACCACGAGGAGTACGAGCAGTACTTC. The genes are TRBV10-3 and TRBJ2-7; D unclear. With 10 bases removed from V and 4 bases from J, the gap between germline ends came to 14 bases. The CDR3 is 12 amino acids. Germline loops: CDR1 ENHRY, CDR2 SYGVKD.

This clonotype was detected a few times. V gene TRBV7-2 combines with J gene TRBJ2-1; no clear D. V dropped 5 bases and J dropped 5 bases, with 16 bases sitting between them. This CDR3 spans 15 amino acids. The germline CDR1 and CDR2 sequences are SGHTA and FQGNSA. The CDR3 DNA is TGTGCCAGCAGCCTCCTGTACGGGCCCGACAATGAGCAGTTCTTC. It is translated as CASSLLYGPDNEQFF.

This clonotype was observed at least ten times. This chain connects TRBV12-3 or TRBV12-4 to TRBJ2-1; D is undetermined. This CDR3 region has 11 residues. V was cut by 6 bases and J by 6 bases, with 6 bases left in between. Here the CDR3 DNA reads TGTGCCAGCAGCCCCGGCAATGAGCAGTTCTTC. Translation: CASSPGNEQFF.

CDR3 bases: TGTGCCAGCAGTCCTTTATCGGCCAGGCAAGAGACCCAGTACTTC. The encoded protein is CASSPLSARQETQYF. This chain links TRBV12-3 or TRBV12-4 with TRBJ2-5; D gene uncertain. Trimming removed 5 bases at V and 2 bases at J, with 15 bases between. This CDR3 spans 15 amino acids.

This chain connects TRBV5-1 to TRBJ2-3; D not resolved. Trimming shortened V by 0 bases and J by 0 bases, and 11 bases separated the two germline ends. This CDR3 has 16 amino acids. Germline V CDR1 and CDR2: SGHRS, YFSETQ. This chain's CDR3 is CASSLGVAASTDTQYF. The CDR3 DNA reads TGCGCCAGCAGCTTGGGAGTCGCGGCTAGCACAGATACGCAGTATTTT.

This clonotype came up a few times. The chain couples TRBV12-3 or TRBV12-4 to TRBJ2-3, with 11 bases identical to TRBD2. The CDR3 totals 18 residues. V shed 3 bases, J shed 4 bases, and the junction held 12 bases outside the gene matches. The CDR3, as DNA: TGTGCCAGCAGTTTCCTTCGTCAAACTAGCGGGGGTTCAGATACGCAGTATTTT. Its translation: CASSFLRQTSGGSDTQYF.

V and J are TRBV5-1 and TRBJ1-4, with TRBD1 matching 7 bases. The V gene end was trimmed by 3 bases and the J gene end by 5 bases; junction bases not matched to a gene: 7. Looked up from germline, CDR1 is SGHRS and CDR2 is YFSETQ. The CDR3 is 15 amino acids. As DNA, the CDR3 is TGCGCCAGCAGCTACGGGACAGTCGGGAATGAAAAACTGTTTTTT. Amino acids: CASSYGTVGNEKLFF.

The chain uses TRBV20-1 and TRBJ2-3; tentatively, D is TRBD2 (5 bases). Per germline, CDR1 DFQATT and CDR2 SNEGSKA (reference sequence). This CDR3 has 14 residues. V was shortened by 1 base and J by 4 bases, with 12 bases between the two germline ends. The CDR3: CSARADSAADTQYF. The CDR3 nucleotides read TGCAGTGCTAGAGCGGACTCCGCGGCAGATACGCAGTATTTT.

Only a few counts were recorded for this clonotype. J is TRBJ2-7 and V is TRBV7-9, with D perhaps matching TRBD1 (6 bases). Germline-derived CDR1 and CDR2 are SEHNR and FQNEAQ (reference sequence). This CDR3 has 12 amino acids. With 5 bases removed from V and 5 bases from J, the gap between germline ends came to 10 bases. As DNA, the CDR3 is TGTGCCAGCAGCGTTTACAGGGACGAGCAGTACTTC. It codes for CASSVYRDEQYF.

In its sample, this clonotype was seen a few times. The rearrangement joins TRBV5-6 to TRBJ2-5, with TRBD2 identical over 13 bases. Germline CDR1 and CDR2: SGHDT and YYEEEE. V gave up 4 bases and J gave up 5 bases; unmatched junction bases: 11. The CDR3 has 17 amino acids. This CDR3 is CASSVYTSGGAEETQYF. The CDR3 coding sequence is TGTGCCAGCAGCGTCTATACTAGCGGGGGGGCCGAGGAGACCCAGTACTTC.

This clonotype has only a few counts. CDR3 bases: TGTGCCAGCAGCTTGTCTTTACGTGGGTACAATGAGCAGTTCTTC. Translation gives CASSLSLRGYNEQFF. The rearrangement joins TRBV5-6 to TRBJ2-1; D call uncertain. The CDR3 is made up of 15 amino acids. Germline V gene data show CDR1 as SGHDT and CDR2 as YYEEEE. V was shortened by 1 base and J by 4 bases, with 12 bases between the two germline ends.

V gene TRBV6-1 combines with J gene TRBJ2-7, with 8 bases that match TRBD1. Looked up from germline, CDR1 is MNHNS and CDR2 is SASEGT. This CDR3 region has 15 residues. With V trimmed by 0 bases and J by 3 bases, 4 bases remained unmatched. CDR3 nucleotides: TGTGCCAGCAGTGAAGCCGGACAGGGCAGCTACGAGCAGTACTTC. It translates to CASSEAGQGSYEQYF.

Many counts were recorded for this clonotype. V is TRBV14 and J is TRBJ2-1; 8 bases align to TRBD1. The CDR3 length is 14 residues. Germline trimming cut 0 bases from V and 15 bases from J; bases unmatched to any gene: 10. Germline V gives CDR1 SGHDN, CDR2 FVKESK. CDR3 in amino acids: CASSQELTGALSFF. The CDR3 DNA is TGTGCCAGCAGCCAAGAACTGACAGGGGCTTTGTCGTTCTTC.

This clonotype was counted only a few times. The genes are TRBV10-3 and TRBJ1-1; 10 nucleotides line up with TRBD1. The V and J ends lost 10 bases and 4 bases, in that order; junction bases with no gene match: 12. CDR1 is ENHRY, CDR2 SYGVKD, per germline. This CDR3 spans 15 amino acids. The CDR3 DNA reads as TGTGCCAGCCTATCTTGGGACAGGGGTGGCACTGAAGCTTTCTTT. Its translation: CASLSWDRGGTEAFF.

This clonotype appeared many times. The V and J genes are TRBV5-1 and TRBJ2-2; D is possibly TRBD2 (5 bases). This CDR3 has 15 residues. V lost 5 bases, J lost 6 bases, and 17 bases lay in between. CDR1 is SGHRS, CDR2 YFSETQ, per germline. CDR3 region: CASSWTSQLPGELFF. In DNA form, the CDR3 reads TGCGCCAGCAGTTGGACTTCTCAATTACCCGGGGAGCTGTTTTTT.

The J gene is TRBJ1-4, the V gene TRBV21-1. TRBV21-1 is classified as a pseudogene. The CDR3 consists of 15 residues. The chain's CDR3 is CASSKVWGVGEKLFF. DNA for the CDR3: TGTGCCAGCAGCAAAGTGTGGGGAGTCGGTGAAAAACTGTTTTTT.

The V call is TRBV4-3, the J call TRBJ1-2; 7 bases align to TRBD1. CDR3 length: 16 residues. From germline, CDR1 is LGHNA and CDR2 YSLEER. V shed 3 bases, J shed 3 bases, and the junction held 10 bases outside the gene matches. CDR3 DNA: TGCGCCAGCAGCCATAGATGGGAGGGGGCCTACTATGGCTACACCTTC. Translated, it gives CASSHRWEGAYYGYTF.

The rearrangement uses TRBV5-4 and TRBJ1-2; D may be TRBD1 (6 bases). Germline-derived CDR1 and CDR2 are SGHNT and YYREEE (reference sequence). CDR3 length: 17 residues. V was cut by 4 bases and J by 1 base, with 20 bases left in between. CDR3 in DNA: TGTGCCAGCAGCCCCGGGGCCCAGGGGTCGGGTAACTATGGCTACACCTTC. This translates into CASSPGAQGSGNYGYTF.

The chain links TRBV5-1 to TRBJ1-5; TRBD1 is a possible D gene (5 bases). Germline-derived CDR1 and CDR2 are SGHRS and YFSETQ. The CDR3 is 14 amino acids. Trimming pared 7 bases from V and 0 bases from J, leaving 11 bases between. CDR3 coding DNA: TGCGCCAGCTCAACCGGGGGTAGCAATCAGCCCCAGCATTTT. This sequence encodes CASSTGGSNQPQHF.

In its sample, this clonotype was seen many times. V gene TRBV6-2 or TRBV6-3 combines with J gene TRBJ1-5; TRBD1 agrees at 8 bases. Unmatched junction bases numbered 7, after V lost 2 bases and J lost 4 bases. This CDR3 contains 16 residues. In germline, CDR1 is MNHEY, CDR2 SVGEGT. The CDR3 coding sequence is TGTGCCAGCAGTTACCCCGGGACAGGTCGGAATCAGCCCCAGCATTTT. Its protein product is CASSYPGTGRNQPQHF.

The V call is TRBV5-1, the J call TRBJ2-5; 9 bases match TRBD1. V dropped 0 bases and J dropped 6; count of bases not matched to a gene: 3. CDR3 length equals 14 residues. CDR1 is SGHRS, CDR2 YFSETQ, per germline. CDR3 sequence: CASSLGTGEKTQYF. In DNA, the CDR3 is TGCGCCAGCAGCTTGGGGACAGGGGAAAAGACCCAGTACTTC.

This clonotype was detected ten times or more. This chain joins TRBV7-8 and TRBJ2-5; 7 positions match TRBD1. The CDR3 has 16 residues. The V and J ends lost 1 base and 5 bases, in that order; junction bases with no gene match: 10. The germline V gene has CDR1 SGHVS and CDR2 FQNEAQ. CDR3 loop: CASSLEGRRGLETQYF. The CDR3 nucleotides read TGTGCCAGCAGCTTAGAAGGAAGAAGGGGGCTGGAGACCCAGTACTTC.

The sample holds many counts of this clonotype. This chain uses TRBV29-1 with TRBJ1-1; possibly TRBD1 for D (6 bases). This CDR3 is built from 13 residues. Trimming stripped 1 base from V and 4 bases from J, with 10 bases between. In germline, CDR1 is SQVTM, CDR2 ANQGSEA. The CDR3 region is CSVEVQGGTEAFF. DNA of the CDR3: TGCAGCGTTGAAGTACAGGGAGGCACTGAAGCTTTCTTT.